This is a list of T cell receptor beta chains from one sample in a study of cytomegalovirus exposure and HLA in healthy donors. Sequencing was performed with immunoSEQ multiplex PCR; in TCRdb, only in-frame clones are kept and a portion is missing. The repertoire holds about 120,000 clones, around 76% seen once, with around 30% in the top ten. Material for sequencing was PBMCs. The source of these receptors is a man aged 55 to 70 in good health and CMV-seropositive. Each CDR3 is given with its conserved first and last residue. A D gene is named only where the DNA matches it firmly. For some rows the clone size is stated as once, few or many, or as a class when expanded; others skip it.

J | D | size | V | CDR3 | DNA
TRBJ1-2 | TRBD1 | few | TRBV7-9 | CASSLGTGDYGYTF | TGTGCCAGCAGCTTAGGGACAGGTGACTATGGCTACACCTTC
TRBJ1-6 | TRBD1 | - | TRBV15 | CATSPRTGSNSPLHF | TGTGCCACCAGCCCCCGGACAGGGAGTAATTCACCCCTCCACTTT
TRBJ2-2 | - | - | TRBV9 | CASSVGAGSNTGELFF | TGTGCCAGCAGCGTAGGCGCGGGTTCGAACACCGGGGAGCTGTTTTTT
TRBJ2-7 | - | - | TRBV9 | CASSKGYEQYF | TGTGCCAGCAGCAAGGGGTACGAGCAGTACTTC
TRBJ2-5 | TRBD2 | few | TRBV10-3 | CAIREPGLGETQYF | TGTGCCATCAGGGAACCGGGACTAGGAGAGACCCAGTACTTC
TRBJ2-3 | TRBD2 | - | TRBV29-1 | CSVVFLAGVVDTQYF | TGCAGCGTTGTTTTTCTAGCGGGAGTGGTAGATACGCAGTATTTT
TRBJ2-5 | - | - | TRBV4-2 | CASSQVPSSAQYF | TGTGCCAGCAGCCAAGTACCTAGCTCGGCCCAGTACTTC
TRBJ2-5 | - | - | TRBV21-1 | CASSKANRDRVSIRETQYF | TGTGCCAGCAGCAAAGCCAACCGGGACAGGGTTTCGATTCGAGAGACCCAGTACTTC
TRBJ1-5 | TRBD1 | - | TRBV6-6 | CASSPGQGYQPQHF | TGTGCCAGCAGTCCCGGACAGGGGTATCAGCCCCAGCATTTT
TRBJ1-4 | TRBD1 | - | TRBV7-9 | CASSLTGQFSKLFF | TGTGCCAGCAGTTTAACGGGACAGTTTTCGAAACTGTTTTTT
TRBJ2-5 | - | few | TRBV5-1 | CASSSYKDSPEETQYF | TGCGCCAGCAGCTCGTATAAAGACAGCCCCGAAGAGACCCAGTACTTC
TRBJ2-2 | - | - | TRBV7-9 | CASTPLGTGRSGELFF | TGTGCCAGCACACCCCTGGGAACAGGTCGATCCGGGGAGCTGTTTTTT
TRBJ1-1 | TRBD1 | once | TRBV5-1 | CASSSGTAPNTEAFF | TGCGCCAGCAGCTCCGGGACAGCACCTAACACTGAAGCTTTCTTT
TRBJ1-1 | TRBD1 | once | TRBV6-1 | CASSDTGDYTEAFF | TGTGCCAGCAGTGATACAGGGGACTACACTGAAGCTTTCTTT
TRBJ1-1 | - | - | TRBV12-5 | CASGLATVNTEAFF | TGTGCTAGTGGTTTGGCGACAGTTAACACTGAAGCTTTCTTT
TRBJ2-5 | - | - | TRBV29-1 | CSVVASQETQYF | TGCAGCGTTGTGGCCTCCCAAGAGACCCAGTACTTC
TRBJ1-5 | - | - | TRBV28 | CASSFYPTGSNQPQHF | TGTGCCAGCAGTTTCTACCCGACAGGTAGCAATCAGCCCCAGCATTTT
TRBJ2-1 | - | - | TRBV4-1 | CASSQLGGRYNEQFF | TGCGCCAGCAGTCAATTGGGGGGGCGTTACAATGAGCAGTTCTTC
TRBJ2-3 | - | once | TRBV12-5 | CASGAAQDTQYF | TGTGCTAGTGGGGCCGCCCAAGATACGCAGTATTTT
TRBJ2-7 | - | - | TRBV9 | CASSVGGLHTYEQYF | TGTGCCAGCAGCGTAGGTGGACTTCACACCTACGAGCAGTACTTC
TRBJ2-1 | TRBD2 | - | TRBV5-5 | CASSLLKSSGRANEQFF | TGTGCCAGCAGCTTGCTTAAATCTAGCGGGAGGGCCAATGAGCAGTTCTTC
TRBJ2-2 | TRBD1 | - | TRBV9 | CASSARRGGTGRYHGELFF | TGTGCCAGCAGCGCCCGAAGAGGCGGGACAGGCCGCTACCACGGGGAGCTGTTTTTT
TRBJ1-4 | - | - | TRBV4-1 | CASSQGNGKGRGGEKLFF | TGCGCCAGCAGCCAAGGGAATGGGAAGGGAAGGGGTGGTGAAAAACTGTTTTTT
TRBJ2-7 | - | - | TRBV10-2 | CASSEPGGQGRYEQYF | TGCGCCAGCAGTGAGCCCGGGGGGCAGGGCCGCTACGAGCAGTACTTC
TRBJ2-5 | TRBD2 | - | TRBV9 | CASSVGPTSAETQYF | TGTGCCAGCAGCGTAGGCCCGACTAGCGCGGAGACCCAGTACTTC
TRBJ1-1 | - | - | TRBV18 | CASSPNQGNTEAFF | TGTGCCAGCTCACCTAACCAGGGGAACACTGAAGCTTTCTTT
TRBJ1-3 | - | - | TRBV6-5 | CASSYGQGGNTIYF | TGTGCCAGCAGTTACGGGCAGGGAGGAAACACCATATATTTT
TRBJ2-6 | - | - | TRBV7-8 | CASSLHETGVSGANVLTF | TGTGCCAGCAGCTTGCATGAGACAGGCGTCTCTGGGGCCAACGTCCTGACTTTC
TRBJ2-7 | TRBD2 | - | TRBV2 | CASLGLASSYEQYF | TGTGCCAGCCTCGGACTAGCTTCGTCCTACGAGCAGTACTTC
TRBJ2-1 | TRBD2 | - | TRBV25-1 | CASSEPAGRGENEQFF | TGTGCCAGCAGTGAACCAGCGGGGCGGGGGGAAAATGAGCAGTTCTTC
TRBJ2-5 | TRBD1 | - | TRBV19 | CASSFRDRAYF | TGTGCCAGTAGTTTCCGGGACAGGGCGTACTTC
TRBJ1-2 | TRBD1 | - | TRBV7-6 | CASSVGQGFGYTF | TGTGCCAGCAGCGTGGGACAGGGTTTCGGCTACACCTTC
TRBJ2-4 | TRBD2 | - | TRBV4-2 | CASSQESYSGRADIQYF | TGTGCCAGCAGCCAAGAAAGTTATAGCGGGAGGGCAGACATTCAGTACTTC